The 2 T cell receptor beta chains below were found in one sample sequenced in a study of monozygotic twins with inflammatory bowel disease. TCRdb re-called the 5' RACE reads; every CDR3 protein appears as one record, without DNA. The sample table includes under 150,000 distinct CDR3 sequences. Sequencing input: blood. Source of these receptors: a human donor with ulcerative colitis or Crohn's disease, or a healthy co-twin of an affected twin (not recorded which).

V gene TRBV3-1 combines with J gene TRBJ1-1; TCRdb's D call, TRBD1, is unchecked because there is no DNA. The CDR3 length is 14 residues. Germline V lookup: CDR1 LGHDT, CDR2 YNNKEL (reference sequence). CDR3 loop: CASSRIGASGQAFF.

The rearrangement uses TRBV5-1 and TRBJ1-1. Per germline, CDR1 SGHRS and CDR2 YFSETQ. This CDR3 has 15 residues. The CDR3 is CASSTAAGMNTEAFF. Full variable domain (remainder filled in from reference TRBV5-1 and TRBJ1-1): KAGVTQTPRYLIKTRGQQVTLSCSPISGHRSVSWYQQTPGQGLQFLFEYFSETQRNKGNFPGRFSGRQFSNSRSEMNVSTLELGDSALYLCASSTAAGMNTEAFFGQGTRLTVV.